This TCR beta chain was sequenced in a study of T cells in Graves' hyperthyroidism and ophthalmopathy (dated by TCRdb to 2018 to 2020). Concerning the study at large: Peripheral blood was collected at initial diagnosis, before any treatment. A discovery cohort of about 100 patients, 43 with Graves' ophthalmopathy and fewer than 65 with stable Graves' hyperthyroidism, was used to find distinguishing TCR V-J signatures. An independent validation cohort of fewer than 20 hyperthyroidism patients and 17 patients who later progressed to ophthalmopathy tested prospective prediction of ophthalmopathy. The 90 to 100 discovery patients were randomly divided into training and test sets at a 7:3 ratio. In several Graves' hyperthyroidism patients, the study also compared T-cell repertoires from thyroid tissue with T-cell repertoires from blood. Following sampling, methimazole starting at 30 mg daily was given to hyperthyroidism patients, and high-dose intravenous methylprednisolone was given to ophthalmopathy patients. The paper describes TCR Vbeta CDR3 sequencing of about 140 peripheral blood samples, made up of some 40 ophthalmopathy patients, roughly 80 hyperthyroidism patients and about 17 progressor patients. Paper-wide results and their limitations: In validation, the model predicted progression to ophthalmopathy a median of about 6 months before onset, with approximately 68% sensitivity and 72.22% specificity. Most expanded thyroid clonotypes (frequency above 0.001) were also found in blood, which suggests that blood repertoires may mirror thyroid immune responses. Sample size was not statistically predetermined, and investigators were not blinded to group allocation. A 13 V-J signature model separated ophthalmopathy from stable hyperthyroidism, with roughly 88% sensitivity and around 84% specificity in cross-validation and 80%/75% in testing.

Amplification of TCR beta CDR3 regions was carried out from RNA transcripts. A first-round RT-PCR of the TCR CDR3 used the HTBI primer set with the Qiagen OneStep RT-PCR kit. A second multiplex PCR round built the libraries, followed by size selection and purification. Sequencing of the libraries was done on an Illumina HiSeq2000 using paired-end 100 bp reads. Per the source publication's procedure: Raw data were processed with SOAPnuke, discarding reads with adapters, uncalled bases, mean Phred below 15, or no exact constant-primer or identifier match. High-quality paired reads were merged with COPE v1.2.5, and unique nucleotide sequences were defined as clonotypes. Clonotypes were aligned to IMGT TRBV, TRBD and TRBJ reference segments using MiTCR v1.1. Analysis was restricted to V-J combinations with a frequency above 0.0001, which covered about 99% of repertoires. A TCS score was defined as the ratio between F50 (clonal expansion) and ExV (chaos), using BLOSUM62-based TCRdist between CDR3 peptides within each V-J. Welch's t-statistics and random forest reduced roughly 530 V-J features to about 12, which were used in a naive Bayes classifier (R e1071). The public reads were run again by TCRdb, first through fastp at Q25 and then through MiXCR, and only productive beta chains were kept. Each CDR3 protein appears once, grouped with its most common genes and DNA. The V and J calls follow TCRdb's processing rather than the paper's. Here the sample has about 600,000 distinct CDR3 sequences; more than 15% occur a single time. The ten largest account for roughly 3.5% of the sample.

This clonotype was counted at least ten times. What antigen it recognizes has not been identified. Base-call qualities are not available, and no considerably larger clone is one nucleotide away. In the ophthalmopathy patients, disease was moderately to severely active, with a Clinical Activity Score of 3 or more, a NOSPECS grade of 4 or more, and a duration of less than 3 months. The study excluded patients with uncontrolled infections, other autoimmune diseases, pregnancy or lactation. Diagnoses relied on clinical symptoms, serum thyroxine and TRAb, thyroid ultrasound and orbital computed tomography. PBMCs were isolated from approximately 10 ml of fresh peripheral blood by Ficoll-Paque density gradient centrifugation. Trizol reagent was used to extract total RNA, and RNA quality was then checked on an Agilent 2100 Bioanalyzer. This TCR was recovered from a woman aged 40 to 49 with Graves' ophthalmopathy. The sample taken for sequencing was blood.

The nucleotide sequence reads as follows: TGTGCCAGCAGTTATGGCGGGAAGAGCACAGATACGCAGTATTTT. It codes for CASSYGGKSTDTQYF. This sequence uses TRBV5-8 and TRBJ2-3; 6 matching bases give a weak D call of TRBD2. CDR1 and CDR2 were assigned from the germline V gene as SGHTS and YDEGEE. The CDR3 numbers 15 residues from cysteine through phenylalanine. The CDR3 DNA has 45 bases and is translated from base 1. The junction carries 13 bases between V and J, which are trimmed by 5 bases and 0 bases respectively.